This record concerns one T cell receptor beta chain sequence. Its specificity is unknown. These data come from a study of cytomegalovirus exposure and HLA in healthy donors. Vbeta (60) and Jbeta (13) primers were used in the PCR. Produced via immunoSEQ multiplex PCR; TCRdb's table is partial and in-frame only. The table lists some 140,000 clones, about 82% of them singletons. The V gene's germline CDR1 is MNHEY and CDR2 SVGAGI. V shed 2 bases and J shed 2 bases, with 6 bases lying between them. The CDR3 is 13 amino acids. Study findings and constraints: Clonal expansion was found to be greater in HLA-associated TCR beta chains than in equally common others in a later analysis.

Sequenced input: PBMCs. This sequence joins TRBV6-5 and TRBJ1-2; D unclear. The clonotype originates from a man aged 25 to 40 in good health. The CDR3 DNA is TGTGCCAGCAGTTACGTCAGGAACTATGGCTACACCTTC. Amino acid sequence: CASSYVRNYGYTF.